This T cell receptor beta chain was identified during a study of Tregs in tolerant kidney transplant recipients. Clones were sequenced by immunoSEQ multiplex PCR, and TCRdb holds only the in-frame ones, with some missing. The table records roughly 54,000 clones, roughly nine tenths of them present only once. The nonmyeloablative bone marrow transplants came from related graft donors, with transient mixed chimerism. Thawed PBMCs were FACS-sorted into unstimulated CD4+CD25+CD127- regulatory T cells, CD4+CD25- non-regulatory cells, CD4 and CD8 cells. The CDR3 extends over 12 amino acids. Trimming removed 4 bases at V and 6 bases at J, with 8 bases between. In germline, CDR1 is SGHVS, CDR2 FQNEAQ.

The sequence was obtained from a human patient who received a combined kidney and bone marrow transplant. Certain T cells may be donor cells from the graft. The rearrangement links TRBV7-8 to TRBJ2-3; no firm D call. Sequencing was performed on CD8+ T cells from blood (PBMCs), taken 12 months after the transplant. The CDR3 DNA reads TGTGCCAGCAGCTCGAGGTGGGATACGCAGTATTTT. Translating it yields CASSSRWDTQYF.